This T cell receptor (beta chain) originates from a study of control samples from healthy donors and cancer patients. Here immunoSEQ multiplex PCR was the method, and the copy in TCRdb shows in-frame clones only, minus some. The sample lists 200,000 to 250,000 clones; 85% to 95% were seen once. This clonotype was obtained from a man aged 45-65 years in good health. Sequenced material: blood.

CDR3 loop: CAIEGGGDTQYF. CDR3 DNA sequence: TGTGCCATCGAGGGGGGTGGAGATACGCAGTATTTT. This chain uses TRBV10-3 with TRBJ2-3, with D perhaps given as TRBD1 or TRBD2 (6 bases each). CDR3 length equals 12 residues. Germline CDR1 is ENHRY and CDR2 is SYGVKD. The ends were cut back, 8 bases at V and 5 bases at J, with 11 bases in the middle.